This T cell receptor (beta chain) was captured in a study of CD8+ T cells in alopecia areata. Study-wide points: Affected lesional scalp, above all in alopecia totalis/universalis, was more clonal than normal scalp. In scalp samples, resident alphabeta T cells of normal skin are also sequenced.

This CDR3 region has 14 residues. V shed 9 bases and J 5 bases; nucleotides not matched to a gene: 8. From germline, CDR1 is SEHNR and CDR2 FQNEAQ (reference sequence). This clone was seen a single time. Its antigen is unknown. After isolation, RNA underwent reverse transcription to generate cDNA as the sequencing template. Method: immunoSEQ multiplex PCR; TCRdb's copy keeps in-frame clones and lacks some. The data contain under 200,000 clones, roughly 65% of them seen just once; the ten biggest clones take up roughly 0.85%. Treatment noted: oral pan-JAK inhibitor, 5-10 mg twice daily. PBMCs were stained for CD3, CD4 and CD8, and CD4+ and CD8+ T cells were sorted.

The specimen was CD4+ T cells sorted from blood, collected at week 4, from a patient treated with tofacitinib. This receptor was obtained from a human donor with alopecia areata. The V call is TRBV7-9, the J call TRBJ2-1; 9 nucleotides agree with TRBD1. The CDR3 DNA reads TGTGCCAGTCCACAGGGGGCGCAGGACAATGAGCAGTTCTTC. Translation gives CASPQGAQDNEQFF.